The TCR beta chain under discussion was sequenced for a study of shared clonotypes between healthy human individuals. Assay used: immunoSEQ multiplex PCR; TCRdb lists only in-frame clones, some missing. This sample has some 1 million clones; about 77% occur once, and the top ten carry around 1.5%. Researchers partitioned CD4+ cells into CD45RA+ naive and CD45RA-negative memory subsets. The V gene's germline CDR1 is LGHNA and CDR2 YSLEER. CDR3 length: 16 amino acids. Germline trimming cut 0 bases from V and 7 bases from J; bases unmatched to any gene: 10. This clone was detected ten times or more. The chain couples TRBV4-3 to TRBJ2-5; the match to TRBD2 covers 8 bases. Source material: memory CD4+ T cells sorted from blood. Subset defined: CD45RA-negative fraction. This TCR was sampled from a man in his late teens or twenties in good health. CDR3 loop: CASSQDRGLGGVTQYF. The CDR3, as DNA: TGCGCCAGCAGCCAAGATCGGGGACTAGGGGGGGTGACCCAGTACTTC.